This TCR beta chain is drawn from a study of cytomegalovirus exposure and HLA in healthy donors. The study, taken as a whole, reports: In a later analysis, HLA-associated TCR beta chains were more clonally expanded than equally common others. Common viral pathogens seemed to be connected with several of the most significant clusters, according to a later analysis. It was only CMV serostatus that was available as immune exposure information. Presence/absence analyses assumed roughly uniform sequencing depth across donors, which may not hold.

The V end lost 0 bases, the J end lost 1 base, and 10 bases lay between the germline ends. This CDR3 contains 15 residues. Looked up from germline, CDR1 is SGDLS and CDR2 is YYNGEE. PCR involved 60 Vbeta and 13 Jbeta primers. Sequencing used immunoSEQ multiplex PCR; TCRdb keeps in-frame clones, though not all of them. The table shows around 250,000 clones, with about 90% occurring only once. The count of this clone is one. Antigen: not known. The TCR sequence derives from a girl under 10 years old in good health and CMV-seronegative. This chain links TRBV9 with TRBJ2-5; D ambiguous. The specimen was PBMCs. In DNA form, the CDR3 reads TGTGCCAGCAGCGTAGCTATGACGGGCCAAGAGACCCAGTACTTC. Its translation: CASSVAMTGQETQYF.